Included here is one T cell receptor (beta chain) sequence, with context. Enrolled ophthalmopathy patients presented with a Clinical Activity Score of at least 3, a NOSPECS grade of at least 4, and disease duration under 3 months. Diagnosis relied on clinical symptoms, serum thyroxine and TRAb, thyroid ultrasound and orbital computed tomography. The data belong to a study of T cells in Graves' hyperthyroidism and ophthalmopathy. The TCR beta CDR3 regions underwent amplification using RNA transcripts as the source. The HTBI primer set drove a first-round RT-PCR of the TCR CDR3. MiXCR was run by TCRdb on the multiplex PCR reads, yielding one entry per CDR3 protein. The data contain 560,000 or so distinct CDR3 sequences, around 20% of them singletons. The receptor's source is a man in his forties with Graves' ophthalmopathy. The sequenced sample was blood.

The CDR3 region is CATPSGTSGYNEQFF. CDR3 in DNA: TGTGCCACACCCTCCGGGACTAGCGGCTACAATGAGCAGTTCTTC. The V and J genes are TRBV2 and TRBJ2-1; TRBD2 agrees at 11 bases. Trimming cost V 10 bases and J 3 bases; bases outside gene matches: 8. Germline V lookup: CDR1 SNHLY, CDR2 FYNNEI. CDR3 length: 15 residues.